This paragraph reports one T cell receptor beta chain. The data derive from a study of T cells in Graves' hyperthyroidism and ophthalmopathy. What was amplified from RNA transcripts were TCR beta CDR3 regions. TCR CDR3 underwent first-round RT-PCR with the HTBI primer set. TCRdb re-called the multiplex PCR reads with MiXCR, one entry per CDR3 protein. This sample yields hundreds of thousands of distinct CDR3 sequences, of which less than 45% are seen a single time; roughly 6.5% belongs to the top ten. This sequence was found in an adult man with Graves' disease, either hyperthyroidism or ophthalmopathy (not recorded which). Sample: peripheral blood or thyroid tissue (not recorded which).

The CDR3 protein is CASSQDFVGGTYEQYF. CDR3 DNA sequence: TGCGCCAGCAGCCAAGATTTCGTCGGGGGTACCTACGAGCAGTACTTC. V and J are TRBV4-1 and TRBJ2-7; possible D gene TRBD2, 6 bases. From germline, CDR1 is MGHRA and CDR2 YSYEKL. The V gene lost 0 bases and the J gene lost 2 bases, with 14 bases spanning the gap. The CDR3 is made up of 16 amino acids.